Following are 23 T cell receptor beta chains from one sample sequenced in a study of blood T cell repertoires in COVID-19. Some clones are missing from TCRdb's copy, which holds only in-frame ones; the method was immunoSEQ multiplex PCR. The sample has about 140,000 clones, 84% seen once. The sample consisted of peripheral blood. All receptors come from a human donor in a cohort sampled during active COVID-19.

V and J are TRBV7-2 and TRBJ2-1; D possibly corresponds to TRBD1 (5 bases). V lost 3 bases and J lost 0, with 12 bases in between. In germline, CDR1 is SGHTA, CDR2 FQGNSA. This CDR3 region has 16 residues. The CDR3 spells CASSFRLQVSYNEQFF. The CDR3 DNA reads TGTGCCAGCAGCTTCCGCCTACAGGTCTCCTACAATGAGCAGTTCTTC.

V and J are TRBV2 and TRBJ2-7; 7 positions match TRBD1. CDR3 size: 13 residues. The germline V gene encodes CDR1 SNHLY and CDR2 FYNNEI. The trim removed 4 bases at V and 5 bases at J, leaving 5 bases unmatched. CDR3 DNA sequence: TGTGCCAGCAGTGTGCGACAGGGAAACGAGCAGTACTTC. Its protein product is CASSVRQGNEQYF.

This clone was recorded once. The chain combines TRBV5-4 with TRBJ1-6; the D gene is possibly TRBD1 (6 bases). Germline V gene data show CDR1 as SGHNT and CDR2 as YYREEE (reference sequence). The CDR3 covers 13 residues. Trimming removed 3 bases at V and 10 bases at J, with 11 bases between. The CDR3 DNA sequence: TGTGCCAGCAGCTCCCGACAGGAATCACCCCTCCACTTT. Translated, it gives CASSSRQESPLHF.

V and J are TRBV6-5 and TRBJ2-5, with TRBD2 identical over 9 bases. After removal of 7 bases from V and 4 bases from J, the junction contained 10 bases not matched to a gene. Germline lookup yields CDR1 MNHEY and CDR2 SVGAGI. This CDR3 region has 15 residues. The CDR3 sequence: CASTRGIAGAETQYF. CDR3 sequence (DNA): TGTGCCAGCACCCGGGGGATAGCGGGGGCAGAGACCCAGTACTTC.

This chain links TRBV29-1 with TRBJ1-5; D remains ambiguous. Germline V gene data show CDR1 as SQVTM and CDR2 as ANQGSEA. This CDR3 has 13 amino acids. Trimming stripped 8 bases from V and 4 bases from J, with 15 bases between. CDR3 DNA: TGCAGCCCTAAACGGGGAGAGAATCAGCCCCAGCATTTT. Amino acids: CSPKRGENQPQHF.

The J gene is TRBJ2-6, the V gene TRBV9; 9 positions match TRBD1. Losses at the gene ends were 1 base for V and 2 bases for J; bases not matched to a gene: 10. The germline gives CDR1 SGDLS, CDR2 YYNGEE. The length of the CDR3 is 19 residues. This CDR3 reads CASSVSLGQGSAGANVLTF. The CDR3 DNA is TGTGCCAGCAGCGTAAGTCTTGGACAGGGGTCAGCTGGGGCCAACGTCCTGACTTTC.

J is TRBJ2-1 and V is TRBV7-2; 8 bases match TRBD2. Germline-derived CDR1 and CDR2 are SGHTA and FQGNSA. V dropped 4 bases and J dropped 9; count of bases not matched to a gene: 8. The CDR3 is 14 amino acids. As DNA, the CDR3 is TGTGCCAGCAGCTGGGTCGGACTAGCCGGTGAGCAGTTCTTC. Its translation is CASSWVGLAGEQFF.

The chain links TRBV30 to TRBJ1-4; 10 nucleotides agree with TRBD1. Germline V gives CDR1 GTSNPN, CDR2 SVGIG (reference sequence). Germline trimming cut 3 bases from V and 7 bases from J; bases unmatched to any gene: 8. The CDR3 is 15 residues long. The chain's CDR3 is CAWRDRDRGGEKLFF. The CDR3 DNA follows: TGTGCCTGGAGGGACCGGGACAGGGGAGGTGAAAAACTGTTTTTT.

This rearrangement joins TRBV7-8 to TRBJ2-1, with D maybe TRBD1 (6 bases). Germline V gene data show CDR1 as SGHVS and CDR2 as FQNEAQ. This CDR3 region has 14 residues. The V gene lost 7 bases and the J gene lost 3 bases, with 13 bases spanning the gap. The CDR3 spells CASILGGYYNEQFF. The CDR3 DNA is TGTGCCAGCATCCTTGGGGGCTACTACAATGAGCAGTTCTTC.

The chain employs TRBV12-3 or TRBV12-4 and TRBJ1-1, with D perhaps TRBD1 (5 bases). The CDR3 covers 13 residues. V lost 8 bases and J 0 bases, leaving 10 bases between the germline ends. The CDR3 here is CASSGEMNTEAFF. The CDR3 DNA reads as TGTGCCAGCTCGGGGGAAATGAACACTGAAGCTTTCTTT.

The chain carries TRBV3-1 (or the pseudogene TRBV3-2) and TRBJ1-2; maybe TRBD1 (5 bases). The length of the CDR3 is 16 residues. The ends were cut back, 6 bases at V and 6 bases at J, with 23 bases in the middle. Germline assignment: CDR1 LGHDT and CDR2 YNNKEL (reference sequence). The CDR3 is CASRQHSGLEGHGYTF. CDR3 nucleotides: TGTGCCAGCAGGCAGCACTCAGGGCTGGAGGGACATGGCTACACCTTC.

The rearrangement joins TRBV6-1 to TRBJ2-3; 10 nucleotides agree with TRBD2. CDR1 and CDR2 (germline): MNHNS, SASEGT. There are 19 residues in the CDR3. Trimming removed 3 bases from V and 8 bases from J; junction bases left unmatched: 20. The CDR3 here is CASSEGVGSSGGSAGTQYF. CDR3 coding DNA: TGTGCCAGCAGTGAGGGTGTGGGGTCTAGCGGGGGCTCCGCGGGTACGCAGTATTTT.

This sequence joins TRBV19 and TRBJ2-3, with a weak D call TRBD1 (5 bases). The germline V and J ends were trimmed by 5 bases and 1 base, with 16 bases remaining between them. Germline V lookup: CDR1 LNHDA, CDR2 SQIVND (reference sequence). CDR3 length: 16 residues. The CDR3 nucleotides read TGTGCCAGTAGTCTACAGGCCCGCAGGGGCACAGATACGCAGTATTTT. The encoded protein is CASSLQARRGTDTQYF.

V usage is TRBV10-3 and J usage is TRBJ2-5; TRBD2 might be the D (7 bases). Germline V gives CDR1 ENHRY, CDR2 SYGVKD. V lost 3 bases and J 4 bases, leaving 15 bases between the germline ends. The CDR3 covers 15 residues. In nucleotides, the CDR3 is TGTGCCATCAGTGACTCTGGTCGGGGGGCAGAGACCCAGTACTTC. Encoded protein: CAISDSGRGAETQYF.

The chain carries TRBV29-1 and TRBJ2-1; the D gene is possibly TRBD1 (7 bases). CDR3 length equals 15 residues. The germline V gene encodes CDR1 SQVTM and CDR2 ANQGSEA. The ends were cut back, 5 bases at V and 0 bases at J, with 14 bases in the middle. CDR3 loop: CSVYGGQFSYNEQFF. The CDR3 DNA reads as TGCAGCGTTTACGGGGGACAGTTCTCCTACAATGAGCAGTTCTTC.

The chain carries TRBV20-1 and TRBJ1-5; weak D call: TRBD1 (5 bases). The CDR3 sequence is 14 residues long. Between the trimmed V and J ends, which lost 3 bases and 3 bases, there was a span of 12 bases. Per germline, CDR1 DFQATT and CDR2 SNEGSKA (reference sequence). The CDR3 loop is CSASYRRDNQPQHF. CDR3 DNA: TGCAGTGCTAGTTACCGCAGGGACAATCAGCCCCAGCATTTT.

Note on this clone: The junction does not match germline at one end; this may be a read error. The CDR3, as DNA: TGTGCCACCTCAGGTGAGGCGGATACGCAGTATTTT. This encodes CATSGEADTQYF. The chain couples TRBV18 to TRBJ2-3; no definite D call. Germline values: CDR1 KGHSH, CDR2 LQKENI. This CDR3 contains 12 residues.

The table lists this clone with a count of one. The chain carries TRBV29-1 and TRBJ2-3, with TRBD1 matching over 7 bases. The CDR3 has 11 residues. Trimming at V came to 2 bases and at J to 14 bases, leaving 7 bases not matched to a gene. Germline V gene data show CDR1 as SQVTM and CDR2 as ANQGSEA. In nucleotides, the CDR3 is TGCAGCGTTGAATGGGACAGCCTTGTGTATTTT. It translates to CSVEWDSLVYF.

The rearrangement links TRBV19 to TRBJ1-4; tentative D call: TRBD1 (5 bases). Trimming cost V 10 bases and J 3 bases, with 15 bases left between them. Looked up from germline, CDR1 is LNHDA and CDR2 is SQIVND (reference sequence). CDR3 length: 14 residues. The DNA for the CDR3 is TGTGCCACCTGCCAGGGAGGAGCTAATGAAAAACTGTTTTTT. It is translated as CATCQGGANEKLFF. The full variable domain, rest sourced from reference TRBV19 and TRBJ1-4, is DGGITQSPKYLFRKEGQNVTLSCEQNLNHDAMYWYRQDPGQGLRLIYYSQIVNDFQKGDIAEGYSVSREKKESFPLTVTSAQKNPTAFYLCATCQGGANEKLFFGSGTQLSVL.

This clone came up once. The chain joins TRBV12-5 to TRBJ2-3; 7 bases are a match to TRBD2. After removal of 0 bases from V and 1 base from J, the junction contained 7 bases not matched to a gene. The CDR3 totals 17 residues. Per the germline V gene, CDR1 is LGHNT and CDR2 is FRNRAP. Here the CDR3 DNA reads TGTGCTAGTGGTTTGGTACGTGGGGGGGTTGGCACAGATACGCAGTATTTT. Its translation is CASGLVRGGVGTDTQYF.

This clone appeared once. The chain is built from TRBV6-5 and TRBJ1-3, with a weak D call TRBD1 (5 bases). The CDR3 totals 14 residues. V was cut by 4 bases and J by 2 bases, with 9 bases left in between. Germline CDR1 reads MNHEY; CDR2 reads SVGAGI. For the CDR3, the DNA is TGTGCCAGCAGTTTCAAGGGGCCTGGAAACACCATATATTTT. Translation gives CASSFKGPGNTIYF.

This chain uses TRBV9 with TRBJ1-6; TRBD1 might be the D (5 bases). The CDR3 length is 15 residues. Deletions cut 4 bases from V and 6 bases from J, with 14 bases between. Per the germline V gene, CDR1 is SGDLS and CDR2 is YYNGEE. This CDR3 reads CASSPDGGFNSPLHF. CDR3 sequence (DNA): TGTGCCAGCAGCCCCGACGGGGGGTTTAATTCACCCCTCCACTTT.

The chain has TRBV5-6 and TRBJ1-2; TRBD1 agrees at 9 bases. The CDR3 is 14 residues long. The J segment lost 4 bases and the V segment lost 4 bases, leaving 5 bases of the junction unmatched. CDR1 SGHDT and CDR2 YYEEEE come from the germline V gene. CDR3 nucleotides: TGTGCCAGCAGCCGACAGGGGGAAGGCTATGGCTACACCTTC. This encodes CASSRQGEGYGYTF.